The source of this T cell receptor (beta chain) is a study of Ad26.COV2.S vaccination and SARS-CoV-2 variants. For the study at large: A COV1001 Ad26.COV2.S trial-arm participant provided the sample.

The assay was immunoSEQ multiplex PCR, and TCRdb's table has in-frame clones only and misses some. The sample includes around 450,000 clones, around 90% of them seen just once. As for treatment: around 19 received Ad26.COV2.S at low or high dose, single or two shots; 5 received placebo; per-sample allocation not given. Day 63 after the first injection of vaccine or placebo was the sampling time. Germline trimming cut 0 bases from V and 2 bases from J; bases unmatched to any gene: 8. Germline CDR1 reads LGHNA; CDR2 reads YSLEER. The CDR3 runs to 17 residues. The chain joins TRBV4-3 to TRBJ2-7, with TRBD1 identical over 9 bases. The clonotype originates from a person between 18 and 59 years old who received the Ad26.COV2.S COVID-19 vaccine or a placebo. The material was peripheral blood, obtained in a trial of Ad26.COV2.S vaccine versus placebo. CDR3 protein: CASSQDYRDRVPYEQYF. The CDR3 region has the DNA TGCGCCAGCAGCCAAGATTACCGGGACAGGGTCCCCTACGAGCAGTACTTC.